The source of this T cell receptor (beta chain) is a study of blood T cell repertoires in COVID-19. Study information: COVID-19 samples from acute and convalescent phases originated in the United States, Italy and Spain. Nucleic acid was either cDNA or gDNA, and it came from T cells, B-cell-depleted T cells, or PBMCs.

Germline trimming cut 0 bases from V and 4 bases from J; bases unmatched to any gene: 4. Germline V gives CDR1 SGHRS, CDR2 YFSETQ. The CDR3 length is 15 residues. Some clones are missing from TCRdb's copy, which holds only in-frame ones; the method was immunoSEQ multiplex PCR. Among around 290,000 clones listed, 89% were seen once. In assigning cohorts, the study relied on participant-reported clinical history. Input material: PBMCs or T cells enriched from blood (not recorded which). J is TRBJ2-1 and V is TRBV5-1; TRBD1 matches at 7 bases. The sequence was collected from a woman aged 40 to 55 who had recovered from COVID-19. Written as DNA, the CDR3 is TGCGCCAGCAGCTTGGGAGGGGGCTTTTACAATGAGCAGTTCTTC. Protein sequence: CASSLGGGFYNEQFF.